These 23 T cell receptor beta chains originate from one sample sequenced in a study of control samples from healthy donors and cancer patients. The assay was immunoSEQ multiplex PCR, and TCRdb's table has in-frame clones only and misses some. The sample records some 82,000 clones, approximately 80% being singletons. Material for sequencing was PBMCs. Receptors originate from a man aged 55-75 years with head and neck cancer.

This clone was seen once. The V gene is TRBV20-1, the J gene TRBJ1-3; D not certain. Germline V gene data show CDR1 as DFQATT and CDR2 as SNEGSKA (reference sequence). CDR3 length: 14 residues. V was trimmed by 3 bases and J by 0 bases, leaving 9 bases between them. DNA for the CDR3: TGCAGTGCTAGTAAGAGGAGCTCTGGAAACACCATATATTTT. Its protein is CSASKRSSGNTIYF.

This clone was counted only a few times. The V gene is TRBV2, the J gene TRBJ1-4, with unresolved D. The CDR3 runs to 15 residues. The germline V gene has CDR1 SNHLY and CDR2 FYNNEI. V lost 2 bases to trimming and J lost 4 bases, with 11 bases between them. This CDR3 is CASSEFRRDNEKLFF. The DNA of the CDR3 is TGTGCCAGCAGTGAATTTCGGCGGGATAATGAAAAACTGTTTTTT.

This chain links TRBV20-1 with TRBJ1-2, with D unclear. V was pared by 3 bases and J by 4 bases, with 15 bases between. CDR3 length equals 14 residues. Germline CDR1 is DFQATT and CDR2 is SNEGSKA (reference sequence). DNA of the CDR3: TGCAGTGCTAGTAGGTGGCCGGACCCCTATGGCTACACCTTC. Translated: CSASRWPDPYGYTF.

In nucleotides, the CDR3 is TGTGCCAGCCAAAGGGGGCGGAACACCGGGGAGCTGTTTTTT. Amino acid sequence: CASQRGRNTGELFF. The rearrangement joins TRBV2 to TRBJ2-2, with 7 nucleotides matching TRBD1. The length of the CDR3 is 14 residues. The germline V gene encodes CDR1 SNHLY and CDR2 FYNNEI. Germline trimming cut 8 bases from V and 1 base from J; bases unmatched to any gene: 4.

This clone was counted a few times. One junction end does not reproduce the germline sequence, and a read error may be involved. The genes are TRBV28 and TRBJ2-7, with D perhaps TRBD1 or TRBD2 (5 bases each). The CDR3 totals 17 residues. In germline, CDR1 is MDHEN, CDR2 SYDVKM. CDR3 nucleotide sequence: TGTGCCAGCACCGACCGGGGCGTTCGCGGTCCCCTCTACGGGCAGTACTTC. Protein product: CASTDRGVRGPLYGQYF. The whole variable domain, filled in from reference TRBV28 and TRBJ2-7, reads DVKVTQSSRYLVKRTGEKVFLECVQDMDHENMFWYRQDPGLGLRLIYFSYDVKMKEKGDIPEGYSVSREKKERFSLILESASTNQTSMYLCASTDRGVRGPLYGQYFGPGTRLTVT.

This chain's CDR3 is CASSLRQASSGGRGYTF. CDR3 DNA: TGTGCCAGCAGCTTACGACAGGCGAGCTCCGGCGGTAGGGGCTACACCTTC. The gene calls are TRBV7-8 and TRBJ1-2; possible D gene TRBD1, 6 bases. Germline CDR1 and CDR2: SGHVS and FQNEAQ. The CDR3 length is 17 residues. V was trimmed by 2 bases and J by 8 bases, leaving 24 bases between them. Full variable domain (missing parts from reference TRBV7-8 and TRBJ1-2): GAGVSQSPRYKVAKRGQDVALRCDPISGHVSLFWYQQALGQGPEFLTYFQNEAQLDKSGLPSDRFFAERPEGSVSTLKIQRTQQEDSAVYLCASSLRQASSGGRGYTFGSGTRLTVV.

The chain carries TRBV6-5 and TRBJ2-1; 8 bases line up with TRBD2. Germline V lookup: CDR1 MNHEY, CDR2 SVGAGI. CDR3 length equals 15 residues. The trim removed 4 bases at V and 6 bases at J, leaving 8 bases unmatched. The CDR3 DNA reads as TGTGCCAGCAGTTTATTAGCGGGATGGCGCAATGAGCAGTTCTTC. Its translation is CASSLLAGWRNEQFF.

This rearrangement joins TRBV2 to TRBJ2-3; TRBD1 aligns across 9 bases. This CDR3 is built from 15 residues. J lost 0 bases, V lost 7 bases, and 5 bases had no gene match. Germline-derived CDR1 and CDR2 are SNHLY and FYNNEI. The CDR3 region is CASTGQGTSTDTQYF. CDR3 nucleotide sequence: TGTGCCAGCACAGGACAGGGGACTAGCACAGATACGCAGTATTTT.

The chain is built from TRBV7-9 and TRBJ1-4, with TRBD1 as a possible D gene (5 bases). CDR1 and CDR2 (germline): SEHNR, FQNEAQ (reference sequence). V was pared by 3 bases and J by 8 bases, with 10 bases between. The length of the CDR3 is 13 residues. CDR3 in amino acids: CASSFSGGEKLFF. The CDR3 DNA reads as TGTGCCAGCAGCTTTTCCGGGGGGGAAAAACTGTTTTTT.

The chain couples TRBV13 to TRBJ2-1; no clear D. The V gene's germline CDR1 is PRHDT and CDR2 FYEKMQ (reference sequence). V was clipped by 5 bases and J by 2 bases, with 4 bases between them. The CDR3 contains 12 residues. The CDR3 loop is CASSRTYNEQFF. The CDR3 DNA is TGTGCCAGCAGCCGAACCTACAATGAGCAGTTCTTC.

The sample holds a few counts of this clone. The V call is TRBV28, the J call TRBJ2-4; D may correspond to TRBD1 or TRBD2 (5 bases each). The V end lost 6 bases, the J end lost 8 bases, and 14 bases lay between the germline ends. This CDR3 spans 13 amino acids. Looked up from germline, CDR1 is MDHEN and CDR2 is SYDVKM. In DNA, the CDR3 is TGTGCCAGCAGAGGTCTGGGGGTAGACATTCAGTACTTC. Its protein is CASRGLGVDIQYF.

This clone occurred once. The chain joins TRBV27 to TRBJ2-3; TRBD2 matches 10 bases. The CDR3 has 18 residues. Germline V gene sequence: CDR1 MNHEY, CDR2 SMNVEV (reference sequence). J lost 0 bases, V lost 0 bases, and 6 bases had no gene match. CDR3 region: CASSLSASGSYSTDTQYF. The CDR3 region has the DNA TGTGCCAGCAGTTTATCGGCTAGCGGGAGCTACAGCACAGATACGCAGTATTTT.

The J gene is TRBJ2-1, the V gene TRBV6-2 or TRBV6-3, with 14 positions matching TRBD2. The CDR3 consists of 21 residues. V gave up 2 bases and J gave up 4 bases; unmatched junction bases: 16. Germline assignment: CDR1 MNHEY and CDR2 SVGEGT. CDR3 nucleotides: TGTGCCAGCAGTTACGCCCCTCCGACTAGCGGGAGGGCCCAGGGGTACAATGAGCAGTTCTTC. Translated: CASSYAPPTSGRAQGYNEQFF.

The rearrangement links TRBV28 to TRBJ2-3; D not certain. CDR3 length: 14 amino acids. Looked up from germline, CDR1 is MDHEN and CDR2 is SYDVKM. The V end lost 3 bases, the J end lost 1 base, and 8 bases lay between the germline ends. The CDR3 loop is CASSFEGRTDTQYF. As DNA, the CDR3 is TGTGCCAGCAGTTTCGAAGGACGCACAGATACGCAGTATTTT.

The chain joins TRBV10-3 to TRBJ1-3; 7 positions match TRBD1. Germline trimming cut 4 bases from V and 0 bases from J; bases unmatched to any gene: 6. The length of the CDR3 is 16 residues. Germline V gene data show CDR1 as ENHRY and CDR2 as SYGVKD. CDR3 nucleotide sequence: TGTGCCATCAGTGCGGGACAGTGGGACTCTGGAAACACCATATATTTT. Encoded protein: CAISAGQWDSGNTIYF.

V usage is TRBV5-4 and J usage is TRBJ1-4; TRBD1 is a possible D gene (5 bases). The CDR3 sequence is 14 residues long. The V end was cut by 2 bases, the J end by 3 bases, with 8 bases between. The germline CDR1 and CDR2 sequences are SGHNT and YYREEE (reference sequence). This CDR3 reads CASSLRGANEKLFF. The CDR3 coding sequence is TGTGCCAGCAGCTTAAGGGGCGCTAATGAAAAACTGTTTTTT.

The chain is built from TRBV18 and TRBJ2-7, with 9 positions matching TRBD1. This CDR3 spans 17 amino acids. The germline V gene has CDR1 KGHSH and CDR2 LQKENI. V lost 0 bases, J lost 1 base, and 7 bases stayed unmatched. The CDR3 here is CASSPPEGTGHSYEQYF. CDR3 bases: TGTGCCAGCTCACCACCAGAAGGGACAGGGCATTCCTACGAGCAGTACTTC.

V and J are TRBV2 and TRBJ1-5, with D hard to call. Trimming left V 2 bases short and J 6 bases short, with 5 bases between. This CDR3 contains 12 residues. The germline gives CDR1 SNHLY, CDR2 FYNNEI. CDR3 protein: CASSETIQPQHF. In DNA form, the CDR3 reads TGTGCCAGCAGTGAAACGATTCAGCCCCAGCATTTT. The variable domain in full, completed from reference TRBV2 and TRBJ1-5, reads EPEVTQTPSHQVTQMGQEVILRCVPISNHLYFYWYRQILGQKVEFLVSFYNNEISEKSEIFDDQFSVERPDGSNFTLKIRSTKLEDSAMYFCASSETIQPQHFGDGTRLSIL.

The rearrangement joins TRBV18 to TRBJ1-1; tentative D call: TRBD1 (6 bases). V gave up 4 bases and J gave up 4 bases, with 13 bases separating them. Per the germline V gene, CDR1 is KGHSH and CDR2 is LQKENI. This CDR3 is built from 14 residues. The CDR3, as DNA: TGTGCCAGCTCACAAGCTCAGGGGACCACTGAAGCTTTCTTT. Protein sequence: CASSQAQGTTEAFF. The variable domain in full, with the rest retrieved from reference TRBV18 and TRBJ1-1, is NAGVMQNPRHLVRRRGQEARLRCSPMKGHSHVYWYRQLPEEGLKFMVYLQKENIIDESGMPKERFSAEFPKEGPSILRIQQVVRGDSAAYFCASSQAQGTTEAFFGQGTRLTVV.

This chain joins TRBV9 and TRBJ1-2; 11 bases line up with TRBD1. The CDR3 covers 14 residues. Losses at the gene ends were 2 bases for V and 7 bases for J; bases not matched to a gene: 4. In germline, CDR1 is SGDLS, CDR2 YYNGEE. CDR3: CASSVRTGGSGYTF. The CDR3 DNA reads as TGTGCCAGCAGCGTCCGGACAGGGGGCTCTGGCTACACCTTC.

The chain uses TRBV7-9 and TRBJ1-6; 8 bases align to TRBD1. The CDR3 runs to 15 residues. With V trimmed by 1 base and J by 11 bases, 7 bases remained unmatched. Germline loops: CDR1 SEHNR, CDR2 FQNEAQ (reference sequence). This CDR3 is CASSLDGQGWAPLHF. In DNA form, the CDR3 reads TGTGCCAGCAGCTTAGACGGACAGGGCTGGGCACCCCTCCACTTT.

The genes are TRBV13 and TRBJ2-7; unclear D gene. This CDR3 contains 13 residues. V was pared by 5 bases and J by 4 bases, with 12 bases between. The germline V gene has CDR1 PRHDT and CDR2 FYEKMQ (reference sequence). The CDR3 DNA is TGTGCCAGCAGCCCGGAAACTCGGTACGAGCAGTACTTC. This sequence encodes CASSPETRYEQYF.

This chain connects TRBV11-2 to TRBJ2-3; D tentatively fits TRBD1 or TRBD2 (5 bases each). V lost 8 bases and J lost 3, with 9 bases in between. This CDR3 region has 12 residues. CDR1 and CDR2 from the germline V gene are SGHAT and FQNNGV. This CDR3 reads CASGGGTDTQYF. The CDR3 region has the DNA TGTGCCAGCGGGGGTGGGACAGATACGCAGTATTTT.